One sample yielded the 8 T cell receptor beta chains listed below, sequenced in a study of T cell responses to AZD1222 COVID-19 vaccine. TCRdb keeps only in-frame clones here, not all; method: immunoSEQ multiplex PCR. The data contain about 150,000 clones, under 95% of them singletons. The sample was peripheral blood, taken on day 0 of AZD1222 vaccination. The receptors originated from an adult in good health.

J is TRBJ1-2 and V is TRBV7-9, with TRBD1 as a possible D gene (5 bases). The CDR3 spans 15 residues. V dropped 5 bases and J dropped 2 bases, with 15 bases sitting between them. The V gene's germline CDR1 is SEHNR and CDR2 FQNEAQ (reference sequence). In DNA form, the CDR3 reads TGTGCCAGCAGCCCCCTCGGGGGTTTAAACTATGGCTACACCTTC. Translation: CASSPLGGLNYGYTF. The full variable domain, its missing parts supplied by reference TRBV7-9 and TRBJ1-2, is DTGVSQNPRHKITKRGQNVTFRCDPISEHNRLYWYRQTLGQGPEFLTYFQNEAQLEKSRLLSDRFSAERPKGSFSTLEIQRTEQGDSAMYLCASSPLGGLNYGYTFGSGTRLTVV.

This chain joins TRBV12-3 or TRBV12-4 and TRBJ2-7, with a weak D call TRBD1 (6 bases). The CDR3 has 12 residues. V was pared by 5 bases and J by 12 bases, with 17 bases between. CDR3 nucleotides: TGTGCCAGCAGTACCATGACAGGCCAGGGGTACTTC. Encoded protein: CASSTMTGQGYF.

Here the CDR3 reads CASSMIWGKQPQHF. The DNA for the CDR3 is TGTGCCAGTAGTATGATTTGGGGGAAGCAGCCCCAGCATTTT. The chain recombines TRBV19 with TRBJ1-5, with a weak D call TRBD1 (5 bases). CDR3 length equals 14 residues. Germline CDR1 is LNHDA and CDR2 is SQIVND (reference sequence). Trimming shortened V by 3 bases and J by 7 bases, and 13 bases separated the two germline ends.

V gene TRBV19 combines with J gene TRBJ1-1; no reliable D call. Trimming took 9 bases from V and 1 from J, leaving 15 bases between them. This CDR3 contains 14 residues. In germline, CDR1 is LNHDA, CDR2 SQIVND (reference sequence). CDR3 nucleotides: TGTGCCAGGCCATTCTGGACTCCGAACACTGAAGCTTTCTTT. This translates into CARPFWTPNTEAFF.

The V call is TRBV6-6, the J call TRBJ1-2, with D tentatively TRBD1 (5 bases). The V end was cut by 8 bases, the J end by 9 bases, with 25 bases between. The germline gives CDR1 MNHNY, CDR2 SVGAGI (reference sequence). This CDR3 region has 15 residues. CDR3 nucleotide sequence: TGTGCCAGCCGATTGAATACCGGGGGTTTATCTAGCTACACCTTC. Encoded protein: CASRLNTGGLSSYTF.

The chain couples TRBV7-2 to TRBJ2-1; D uncertain. Germline loops: CDR1 SGHTA, CDR2 FQGNSA. The ends were cut back, 5 bases at V and 5 bases at J, with 13 bases in the middle. The CDR3 has 14 residues. CDR3 in amino acids: CASSVPATNNEQFF. The CDR3 coding sequence is TGTGCCAGCAGCGTACCGGCTACGAACAATGAGCAGTTCTTC.

The rearrangement uses TRBV27 and TRBJ1-2, with D perhaps matching TRBD1 (6 bases). This CDR3 is built from 17 residues. Trimming shortened V by 6 bases and J by 3 bases, and 23 bases separated the two germline ends. Germline CDR1 MNHEY, CDR2 SMNVEV (reference sequence). The CDR3 region is CASRHLGGQSADYGYTF. The CDR3 coding sequence is TGTGCCAGCAGACATTTGGGGGGGCAGTCGGCGGACTATGGCTACACCTTC.

The rearrangement uses TRBV5-1 and TRBJ1-1; TRBD1 matches at 8 bases. V shed 6 bases, J shed 4 bases, and the junction held 8 bases outside the gene matches. CDR3 size: 14 residues. CDR1 and CDR2 (germline): SGHRS, YFSETQ. CDR3 residues: CASTGGQGATEAFF. The CDR3 DNA is TGCGCCAGCACGGGCGGGCAGGGGGCCACTGAAGCTTTCTTT.